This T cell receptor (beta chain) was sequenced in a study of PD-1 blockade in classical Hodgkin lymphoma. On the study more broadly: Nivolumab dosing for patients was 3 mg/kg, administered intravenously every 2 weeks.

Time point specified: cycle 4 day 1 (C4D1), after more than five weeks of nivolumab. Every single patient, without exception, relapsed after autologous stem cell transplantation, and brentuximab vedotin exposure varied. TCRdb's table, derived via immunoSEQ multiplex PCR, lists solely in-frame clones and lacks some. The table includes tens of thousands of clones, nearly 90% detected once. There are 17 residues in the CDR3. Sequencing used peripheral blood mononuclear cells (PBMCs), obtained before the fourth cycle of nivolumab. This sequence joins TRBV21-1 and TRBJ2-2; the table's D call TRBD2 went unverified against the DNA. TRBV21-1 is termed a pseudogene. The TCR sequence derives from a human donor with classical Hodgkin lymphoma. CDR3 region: CASSKEAGTSGTGELFF. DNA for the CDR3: TGTGCCAGCAGCAAAGAAGCCGGGACTAGCGGGACCGGGGAGCTGTTTTTT.